These 30 T cell receptor beta chains came from one sample sequenced in a study of CD8 T cells in ankylosing spondylitis. TCRdb re-called the 5' RACE reads with MiXCR, one entry per CDR3 protein. Of nearly 250,000 distinct CDR3 sequences in the sample, 32% were seen once. Sample: blood, either unsorted or a sorted T cell fraction (not recorded which). The origin of the receptors is a male donor with ankylosing spondylitis or in good health (not recorded which).

The V and J genes are TRBV12-3 or TRBV12-4 and TRBJ2-7, with D possibly matching TRBD2 (6 bases). The CDR3 contains 14 residues. V lost 6 bases, J lost 4 bases, and 16 bases lay in between. CDR3: CASSPGGLSYEQYF. The CDR3 DNA reads TGTGCCAGCAGCCCCGGGGGACTTAGTTACGAGCAGTACTTC.

This chain connects TRBV27 to TRBJ2-7, with 7 bases identical to TRBD1. Germline CDR1 MNHEY, CDR2 SMNVEV (reference sequence). The CDR3 loop spans 15 amino acids. V lost 3 bases to trimming and J lost 1 base; unmatched junction nucleotides: 6. This CDR3 reads CASSFQGDPSYEQYF. The DNA of the CDR3 is TGTGCCAGCAGTTTTCAGGGGGACCCTTCCTACGAGCAGTACTTC.

This clonotype was found many times. The V call is TRBV20-1, the J call TRBJ1-5; D is ambiguous. CDR3 length equals 15 residues. The V gene lost 0 bases and the J gene lost 2 bases, with 11 bases spanning the gap. Germline CDR1 reads DFQATT; CDR2 reads SNEGSKA (reference sequence). CDR3 region: CSARETSHGNQPQHF. The CDR3 DNA reads as TGCAGTGCTAGAGAGACGAGCCATGGCAATCAGCCCCAGCATTTT.

The chain recombines TRBV20-1 with TRBJ1-2, with a tentative D call TRBD1 (5 bases). Trimming cost V 4 bases and J 9 bases, with 9 bases left between them. CDR1 and CDR2 from the germline V gene are DFQATT and SNEGSKA (reference sequence). The CDR3 contains 10 residues. DNA for the CDR3: TGCAGTGCTATACAGGACAGCTACACCTTC. Translating it yields CSAIQDSYTF.

The chain combines TRBV9 with TRBJ2-3; no clear D gene. Trimming removed 6 bases from V and 0 bases from J, with 8 bases in between. Germline V lookup: CDR1 SGDLS, CDR2 YYNGEE. This CDR3 comprises 13 residues. The CDR3 coding sequence is TGTGCCAGCACCAGGTCTAGCACAGATACGCAGTATTTT. It codes for CASTRSSTDTQYF.

This clonotype was picked up a small number of times. The J gene is TRBJ1-1, the V gene TRBV6-5, with a tentative D call TRBD1 (5 bases). The V and J ends lost 2 bases and 4 bases respectively, with 20 bases between them. The length of the CDR3 is 17 residues. Germline loops: CDR1 MNHEY, CDR2 SVGAGI. The CDR3 nucleotides are TGTGCCAGCAGTTACCAATCTCCGGGGCCAATTCCCACTGAAGCTTTCTTT. The encoded protein is CASSYQSPGPIPTEAFF.

This chain uses TRBV28 with TRBJ2-5, with D perhaps TRBD1 (6 bases). The V gene lost 8 bases and the J gene lost 5 bases, with 12 bases spanning the gap. The germline V gene encodes CDR1 MDHEN and CDR2 SYDVKM. This CDR3 has 12 residues. CDR3 nucleotides: TGTGCCAGCGGGACAATTCGGGAGACCCAGTACTTC. It yields the protein CASGTIRETQYF.

The rearrangement joins TRBV20-1 to TRBJ2-7; unclear D gene. V shed 0 bases and J shed 0 bases, with 12 bases lying between them. The CDR3 is 15 residues long. CDR1 and CDR2 (germline): DFQATT, SNEGSKA (reference sequence). As DNA, the CDR3 is TGCAGTGCTAGAGATCCAGGCCAGCCCTCCTACGAGCAGTACTTC. As protein: CSARDPGQPSYEQYF.

V is TRBV7-9 and J is TRBJ2-7, with a tentative D call TRBD2 (6 bases). V lost 5 bases and J lost 2, with 19 bases in between. The CDR3 contains 16 residues. Germline loops: CDR1 SEHNR, CDR2 FQNEAQ (reference sequence). The CDR3 region has the DNA TGTGCCAGCAGCGGAGGGGATGGAGGGAGTCCCTACGAGCAGTACTTC. This codes for CASSGGDGGSPYEQYF.

A word on this clonotype: The junction and the germline gene differ at one end; a read error may be behind it. The chain combines TRBV7-9 with TRBJ2-7; no clear D. This CDR3 is built from 15 residues. CDR1 and CDR2 from the germline V gene are SEHNR and FQNEAQ (reference sequence). The CDR3 spells CASSLGGSPAYKQYF. The DNA of the CDR3 is TGTGCCAGCAGCTTAGGTGGCAGCCCAGCCTACAAGCAGTACTTC.

This clonotype was counted only a few times. V usage is TRBV6-4 and J usage is TRBJ1-6; a weak D match, TRBD1 (5 bases). There are 13 residues in the CDR3. Deletions cut 5 bases from V and 7 bases from J, with 9 bases between. Germline V gives CDR1 MRHNA, CDR2 SNTAGT. CDR3 in amino acids: CASSSRVNSPLHF. DNA of the CDR3: TGTGCCAGCAGTTCCAGGGTCAATTCACCCCTCCACTTT.

V and J are TRBV7-9 and TRBJ1-4; D is possibly TRBD1 (5 bases). This CDR3 contains 15 residues. Trimming removed 5 bases at V and 5 bases at J, with 15 bases between. The germline CDR1 and CDR2 sequences are SEHNR and FQNEAQ (reference sequence). This chain's CDR3 is CASSGPGTANEKLFF. The DNA of the CDR3 is TGTGCCAGCAGCGGACCCGGGACGGCAAATGAAAAACTGTTTTTT.

This clonotype came up a few times. The chain recombines TRBV6-5 with TRBJ2-1, with no clear D. The CDR3 is 12 residues long. With 6 bases removed from V and 3 bases from J, the gap between germline ends came to 6 bases. Germline assignment: CDR1 MNHEY and CDR2 SVGAGI. CDR3 coding DNA: TGTGCCAGCAGAGGCGGCTACAATGAGCAGTTCTTC. Translated, it gives CASRGGYNEQFF.

The rearrangement links TRBV7-2 to TRBJ1-5; possibly TRBD1 for D (5 bases). V was trimmed by 4 bases and J by 5 bases, leaving 9 bases between them. Germline V gene sequence: CDR1 SGHTA, CDR2 FQGNSA. The CDR3 has 13 residues. The CDR3 sequence: CASSSGGHQPQHF. CDR3 nucleotides: TGTGCCAGCAGCTCCGGGGGTCATCAGCCCCAGCATTTT.

This clonotype was picked up many times. The V gene is TRBV5-6, the J gene TRBJ2-1; 11 bases fit TRBD2. The CDR3 contains 15 residues. The germline CDR1 and CDR2 sequences are SGHDT and YYEEEE. Trimming at V came to 4 bases and at J to 4 bases, leaving 4 bases not matched to a gene. CDR3 DNA: TGTGCCAGCAGCCCCCGGACTAGCGGGTACAATGAGCAGTTCTTC. Translating it yields CASSPRTSGYNEQFF.

In this sample, this clonotype turned up a few times. The J gene is TRBJ2-7, the V gene TRBV4-2; TRBD1 aligns across 7 bases. V was clipped by 0 bases and J by 2 bases; unmatched bases: 4. CDR3 length equals 15 residues. CDR1 LGHNA and CDR2 YNFKEQ come from the germline V gene. The CDR3 DNA follows: TGTGCCAGCAGCCAAGATTGGCAGGGGGCCTACGAGCAGTACTTC. Protein: CASSQDWQGAYEQYF.

This clonotype appeared a few times. The junction shows a germline mismatch at one end, possibly a read error. CDR3 protein: CASSLVPGTGGDF. CDR3 DNA: TGTGCCAGCAGCTTAGTGCCCGGGACAGGGGGTGACTTC. The rearrangement links TRBV7-6 to TRBJ2-5; 11 nucleotides line up with TRBD1. Germline lookup yields CDR1 SGHVS and CDR2 FNYEAQ. This CDR3 comprises 13 residues.

The rearrangement uses TRBV27 and TRBJ2-3; 10 bases align to TRBD2. The CDR3 covers 15 residues. Unmatched junction bases numbered 3, after V lost 6 bases and J lost 0 bases. CDR1 and CDR2 from the germline V gene are MNHEY and SMNVEV (reference sequence). CDR3 protein: CASRVAGGSTDTQYF. The CDR3 DNA follows: TGTGCCAGCAGAGTAGCGGGGGGAAGCACAGATACGCAGTATTTT.

A few counts support this clonotype. The chain uses TRBV6-2 or TRBV6-3 and TRBJ2-5; D is uncertain. Trimming pared 7 bases from V and 5 bases from J, leaving 17 bases between. The germline gives CDR1 MNHEY, CDR2 SVGEGT. The CDR3 has 14 residues. This chain's CDR3 is CASTELPAVETQYF. Written as DNA, the CDR3 is TGTGCCAGCACCGAACTCCCGGCAGTGGAGACCCAGTACTTC.

This clonotype was counted only a few times. V usage is TRBV12-3 or TRBV12-4 and J usage is TRBJ2-7, with 9 bases lining up with TRBD1. CDR3 size: 15 residues. Losses at the gene ends were 5 bases for V and 4 bases for J; bases not matched to a gene: 9. The CDR3 coding sequence is TGTGCCAGCAGTCCACTGGGGACAGGGTTTTACGAGCAGTACTTC. Protein product: CASSPLGTGFYEQYF.

The rearrangement links TRBV6-5 to TRBJ1-1; D remains ambiguous. The germline gives CDR1 MNHEY, CDR2 SVGAGI. The CDR3 contains 13 residues. Trimming left V 3 bases short and J 1 base short, with 6 bases between. The CDR3 nucleotides read TGTGCCAGCAGTTATGCAGAGAACACTGAAGCTTTCTTT. Its protein product is CASSYAENTEAFF.

The genes are TRBV5-5 and TRBJ1-6, with TRBD1 matching over 8 bases. Germline CDR1 and CDR2: SGHKS and YYEKEE (reference sequence). Germline trimming cut 4 bases from V and 6 bases from J; bases unmatched to any gene: 9. This CDR3 has 16 residues. The CDR3, as DNA: TGTGCCAGCAGCCAGGACAGGGTTCGAAGTAATTCACCCCTCCACTTT. Protein sequence: CASSQDRVRSNSPLHF.

Concerning this clonotype: Mismatch with germline at one junction end may stem from a read error. This chain's CDR3 is CASNLGNTEAFF. The CDR3 DNA sequence: TGTGCCAGCAACTTAGGGAACACTGAAGCTTTCTTT. The genes are TRBV11-2 and TRBJ1-1; D unresolved. The CDR3 spans 12 residues. The germline V gene has CDR1 SGHAT and CDR2 FQNNGV.

This clonotype was recorded many times. The chain employs TRBV18 and TRBJ2-7; 9 bases agree with TRBD1. Germline CDR1 KGHSH, CDR2 LQKENI. CDR3 length: 14 residues. Trimming at V came to 8 bases and at J to 3 bases, leaving 8 bases not matched to a gene. CDR3 in DNA: TGTGCCAGCAGCCCTGGGACAGGGATCTACGAGCAGTACTTC. Encoded protein: CASSPGTGIYEQYF.

This chain links TRBV15 with TRBJ2-1; D unresolved. Trimming pared 7 bases from V and 5 bases from J, leaving 15 bases between. This CDR3 is 14 amino acids long. The germline CDR1 and CDR2 sequences are LNHNV and YYDKDF (reference sequence). The CDR3 DNA follows: TGTGCCACCACAGGTGCCAATACCGACAATGAGCAGTTCTTC. Residues: CATTGANTDNEQFF.

The chain joins TRBV3-1 to TRBJ2-7; no clear D gene. The germline CDR1 and CDR2 sequences are LGHDT and YNNKEL (reference sequence). V was clipped by 0 bases and J by 6 bases, with 12 bases between them. The CDR3 totals 14 residues. The CDR3 region has the DNA TGTGCCAGCAGCCAAGATCGAATAGCAGGCGAGCAGTACTTC. Translating it yields CASSQDRIAGEQYF.

The chain combines TRBV12-3 or TRBV12-4 with TRBJ1-4; weak D call: TRBD1 (6 bases). The CDR3 has 13 residues. The V end lost 3 bases, the J end lost 8 bases, and 10 bases lay between the germline ends. CDR3 region: CASSFVQGEKLFF. The CDR3 DNA reads TGTGCCAGCAGTTTCGTCCAGGGGGAAAAACTGTTTTTT.

The gene calls are TRBV5-5 and TRBJ2-7; D is perhaps TRBD2 (6 bases). The V gene lost 6 bases and the J gene lost 4 bases, with 11 bases spanning the gap. Per germline, CDR1 SGHKS and CDR2 YYEKEE (reference sequence). This CDR3 has 12 residues. Here the CDR3 reads CASTGGIYEQYF. The CDR3 bases are TGTGCCAGCACTGGAGGGATTTACGAGCAGTACTTC.

The chain carries TRBV20-1 and TRBJ2-5; D perhaps matches TRBD1 (5 bases). The germline CDR1 and CDR2 sequences are DFQATT and SNEGSKA (reference sequence). The CDR3 runs to 14 residues. V gave up 3 bases and J gave up 4 bases, with 15 bases separating them. The CDR3 here is CSASSDSRVETQYF. CDR3 nucleotide sequence: TGCAGTGCTAGCTCCGACAGCCGCGTAGAGACCCAGTACTTC.

This clonotype occurred a few times. The V gene is TRBV29-1, the J gene TRBJ2-3; perhaps TRBD1 as D (5 bases). The CDR3 consists of 16 residues. The germline V gene has CDR1 SQVTM and CDR2 ANQGSEA. Trimming left V 7 bases short and J 0 bases short, with 20 bases between. The CDR3 loop is CSAVGATRGSTDTQYF. Here the CDR3 DNA reads TGCAGCGCCGTAGGGGCCACAAGGGGAAGCACAGATACGCAGTATTTT.